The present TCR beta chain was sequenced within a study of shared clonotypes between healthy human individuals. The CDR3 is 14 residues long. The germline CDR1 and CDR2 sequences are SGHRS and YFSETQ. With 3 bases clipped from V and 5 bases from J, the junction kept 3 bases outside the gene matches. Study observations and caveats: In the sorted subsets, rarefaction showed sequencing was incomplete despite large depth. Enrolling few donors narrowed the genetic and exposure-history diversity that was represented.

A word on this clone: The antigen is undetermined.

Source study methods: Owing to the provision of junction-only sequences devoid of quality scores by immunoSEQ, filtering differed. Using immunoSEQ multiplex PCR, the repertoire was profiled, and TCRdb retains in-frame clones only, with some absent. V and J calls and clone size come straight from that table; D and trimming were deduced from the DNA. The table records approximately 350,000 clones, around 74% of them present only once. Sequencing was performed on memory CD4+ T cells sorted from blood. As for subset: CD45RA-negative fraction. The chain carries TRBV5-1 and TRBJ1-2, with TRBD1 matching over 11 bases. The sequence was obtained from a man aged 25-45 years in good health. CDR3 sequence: CASSSGQGAYGYTF. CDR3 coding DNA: TGCGCCAGCAGCTCTGGACAGGGGGCTTATGGCTACACCTTC.